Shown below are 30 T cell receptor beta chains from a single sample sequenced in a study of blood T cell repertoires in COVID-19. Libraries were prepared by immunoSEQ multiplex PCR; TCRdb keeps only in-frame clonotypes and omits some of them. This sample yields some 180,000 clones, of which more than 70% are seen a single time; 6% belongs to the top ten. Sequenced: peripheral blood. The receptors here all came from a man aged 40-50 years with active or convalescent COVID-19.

CDR3 DNA: TGTGCCAGCAGTTCGACAGGGCCGGGTCAGCCCCAGCATTTT. Amino acids: CASSSTGPGQPQHF. V is TRBV27 and J is TRBJ1-5; 7 bases line up with TRBD1. The length of the CDR3 is 14 residues. V shed 4 bases and J 6 bases; nucleotides not matched to a gene: 6. CDR1 MNHEY and CDR2 SMNVEV come from the germline V gene (reference sequence).

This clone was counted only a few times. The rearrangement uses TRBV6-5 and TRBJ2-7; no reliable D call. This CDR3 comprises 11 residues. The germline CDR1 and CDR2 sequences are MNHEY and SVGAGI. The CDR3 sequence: CATANTYEQYF. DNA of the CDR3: TGTGCTACAGCCAACACCTACGAGCAGTACTTC.

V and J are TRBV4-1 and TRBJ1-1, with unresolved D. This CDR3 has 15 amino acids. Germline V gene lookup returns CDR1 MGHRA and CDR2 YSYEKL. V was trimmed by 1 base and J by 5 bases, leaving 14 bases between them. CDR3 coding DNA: TGCGCCAGCAGCCAAGGTGATAGGGAGGAGACTGAAGCTTTCTTT. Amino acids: CASSQGDREETEAFF.

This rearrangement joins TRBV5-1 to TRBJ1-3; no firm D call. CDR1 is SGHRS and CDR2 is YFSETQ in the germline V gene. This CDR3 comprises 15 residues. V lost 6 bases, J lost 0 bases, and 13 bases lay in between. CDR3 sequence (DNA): TGCGCCAGCACCAGGACTCCAAACTCTGGAAACACCATATATTTT. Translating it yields CASTRTPNSGNTIYF.

The CDR3 bases are TGTGCCAGCACTCTAAGGAGGGCTTACTCTGGAAACACCATATATTTT. This gives the protein CASTLRRAYSGNTIYF. The chain joins TRBV28 to TRBJ1-3, with D uncertain. This CDR3 is built from 16 residues. Trimming took 7 bases from V and 0 from J, leaving 16 bases between them. Per the germline V gene, CDR1 is MDHEN and CDR2 is SYDVKM.

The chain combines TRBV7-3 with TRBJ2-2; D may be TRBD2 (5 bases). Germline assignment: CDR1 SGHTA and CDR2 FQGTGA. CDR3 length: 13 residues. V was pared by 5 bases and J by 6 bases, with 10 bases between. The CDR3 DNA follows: TGTGCCAGCAGCCTCCCCGGGGCCGGGGAGCTGTTTTTT. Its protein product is CASSLPGAGELFF.

The CDR3 loop reads CASSLNIESSGNTIYF. The CDR3 region has the DNA TGTGCCAGCTCACTTAACATTGAAAGCTCTGGAAACACCATATATTTT. This chain connects TRBV18 to TRBJ1-3; D gene uncertain. The CDR3 has 16 residues. V was cut by 4 bases and J by 0 bases, with 13 bases left in between. CDR1 and CDR2 from the germline V gene are KGHSH and LQKENI. The complete variable domain, with remaining parts taken from reference TRBV18 and TRBJ1-3, reads NAGVMQNPRHLVRRRGQEARLRCSPMKGHSHVYWYRQLPEEGLKFMVYLQKENIIDESGMPKERFSAEFPKEGPSILRIQQVVRGDSAAYFCASSLNIESSGNTIYFGEGSWLTVV.

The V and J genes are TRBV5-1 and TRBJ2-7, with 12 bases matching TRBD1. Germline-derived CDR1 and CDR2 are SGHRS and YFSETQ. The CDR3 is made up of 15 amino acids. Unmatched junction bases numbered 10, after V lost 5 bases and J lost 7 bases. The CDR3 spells CASSRAGQGAGEQYF. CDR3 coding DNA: TGCGCCAGCAGTCGGGCGGGACAGGGGGCTGGGGAGCAGTACTTC.

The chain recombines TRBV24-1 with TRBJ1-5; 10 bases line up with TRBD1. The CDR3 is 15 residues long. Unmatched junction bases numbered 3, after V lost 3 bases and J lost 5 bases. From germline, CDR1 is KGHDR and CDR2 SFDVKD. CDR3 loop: CATSDPGTGDQPQHF. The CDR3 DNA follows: TGTGCCACCAGTGATCCCGGGACAGGGGATCAGCCCCAGCATTTT.

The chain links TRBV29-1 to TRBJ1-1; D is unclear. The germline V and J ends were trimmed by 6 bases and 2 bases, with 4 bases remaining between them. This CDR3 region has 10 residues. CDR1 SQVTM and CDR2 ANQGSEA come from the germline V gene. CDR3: CSVRNTEAFF. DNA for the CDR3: TGCAGCGTCAGAAACACTGAAGCTTTCTTT.

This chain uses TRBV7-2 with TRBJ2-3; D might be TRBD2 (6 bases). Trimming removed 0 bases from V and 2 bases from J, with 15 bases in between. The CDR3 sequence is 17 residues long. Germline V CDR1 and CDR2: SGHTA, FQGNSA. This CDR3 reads CASSLAMGLTNTDTQYF. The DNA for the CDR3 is TGTGCCAGCAGCTTAGCGATGGGACTGACCAACACAGATACGCAGTATTTT.

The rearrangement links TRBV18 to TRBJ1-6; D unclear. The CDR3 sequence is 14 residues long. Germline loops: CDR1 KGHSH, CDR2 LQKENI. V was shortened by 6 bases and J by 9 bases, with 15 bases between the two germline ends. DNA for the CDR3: TGTGCCAGCTCCCCCTTAGATCGTGGTTCACCCCTCCACTTT. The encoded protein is CASSPLDRGSPLHF.

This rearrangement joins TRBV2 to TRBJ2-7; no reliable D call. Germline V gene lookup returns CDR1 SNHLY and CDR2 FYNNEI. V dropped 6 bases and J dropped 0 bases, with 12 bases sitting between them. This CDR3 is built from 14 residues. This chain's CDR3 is CASRWAQSSYEQYF. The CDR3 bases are TGTGCCAGCAGATGGGCCCAGAGCTCCTACGAGCAGTACTTC.

DNA of the CDR3: TGTGCCTGGAGGGGAGACTGGCATTCCTACAATGAGCAGTTCTTC. This codes for CAWRGDWHSYNEQFF. The V call is TRBV30, the J call TRBJ2-1; a possible D gene is TRBD2 (5 bases). The CDR3 covers 15 residues. The ends were cut back, 3 bases at V and 1 base at J, with 13 bases in the middle. Germline loops: CDR1 GTSNPN, CDR2 SVGIG (reference sequence).

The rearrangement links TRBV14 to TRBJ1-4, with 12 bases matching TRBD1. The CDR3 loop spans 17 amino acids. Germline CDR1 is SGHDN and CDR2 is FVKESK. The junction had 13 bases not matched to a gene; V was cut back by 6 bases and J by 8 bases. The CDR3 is CASSPPGQGARGEKLFF. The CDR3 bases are TGTGCCAGCAGTCCCCCGGGACAGGGGGCTCGGGGAGAAAAACTGTTTTTT.

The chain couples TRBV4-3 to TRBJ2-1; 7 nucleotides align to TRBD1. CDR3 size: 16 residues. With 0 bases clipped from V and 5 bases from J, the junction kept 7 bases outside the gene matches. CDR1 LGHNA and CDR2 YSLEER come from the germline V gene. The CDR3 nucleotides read TGCGCCAGCAGCCAAGATGAGGGGGCGAGAAACAATGAGCAGTTCTTC. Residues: CASSQDEGARNNEQFF.

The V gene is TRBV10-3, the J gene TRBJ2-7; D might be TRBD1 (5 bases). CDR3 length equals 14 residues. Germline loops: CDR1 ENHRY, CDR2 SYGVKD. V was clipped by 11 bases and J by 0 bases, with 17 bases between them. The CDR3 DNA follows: TGTGCCGCCTCTGGGGCGAACAACTCCTACGAGCAGTACTTC. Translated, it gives CAASGANNSYEQYF.

CDR3 residues: CASSLDRGTEAFF. The CDR3 DNA is TGTGCCAGCAGCCTTGACAGGGGGACTGAAGCTTTCTTT. This sequence joins TRBV27 and TRBJ1-1; TRBD1 aligns across 9 bases. The CDR3 extends over 13 amino acids. Germline V gene lookup returns CDR1 MNHEY and CDR2 SMNVEV (reference sequence). The trim removed 6 bases at V and 5 bases at J, leaving 4 bases unmatched.

CDR3 DNA: TGCGCCAGCAGTTCCGGCGGTAGCTCCTACAATGAGCAGTTCTTC. Translated: CASSSGGSSYNEQFF. The chain combines TRBV5-1 with TRBJ2-1; D not resolved. The germline V and J ends were trimmed by 5 bases and 0 bases, with 12 bases remaining between them. The CDR3 extends over 15 amino acids. The V gene's germline CDR1 is SGHRS and CDR2 YFSETQ.

The CDR3 region is CASSVADGSTDTQYF. The CDR3 coding sequence is TGTGCCAGCAGCGTTGCGGATGGGTCCACAGATACGCAGTATTTT. The rearrangement links TRBV9 to TRBJ2-3; D gene unclear. Germline assignment: CDR1 SGDLS and CDR2 YYNGEE. Trimming removed 2 bases from V and 2 bases from J, with 12 bases in between. The CDR3 runs to 15 residues.

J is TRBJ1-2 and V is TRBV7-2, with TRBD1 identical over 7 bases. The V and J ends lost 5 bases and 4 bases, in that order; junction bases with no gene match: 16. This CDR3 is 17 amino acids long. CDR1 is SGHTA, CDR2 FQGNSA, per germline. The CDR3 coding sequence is TGTGCCAGCAGCCCGCGGGTCGTGGCAGGGGGTGGCTATGGCTACACCTTC. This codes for CASSPRVVAGGGYGYTF. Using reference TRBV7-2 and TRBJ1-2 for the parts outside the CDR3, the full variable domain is GAGVSQSPSNKVTEKGKDVELRCDPISGHTALYWYRQSLGQGLEFLIYFQGNSAPDKSGLPSDRFSAERTGGSVSTLTIQRTQQEDSAVYLCASSPRVVAGGGYGYTFGSGTRLTVV.

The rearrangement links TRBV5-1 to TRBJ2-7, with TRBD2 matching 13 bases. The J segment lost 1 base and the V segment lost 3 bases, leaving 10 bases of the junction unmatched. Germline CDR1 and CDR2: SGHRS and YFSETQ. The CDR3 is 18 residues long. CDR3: CASSSRTSGSLQSYEQYF. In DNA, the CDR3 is TGCGCCAGCAGCTCGCGGACTAGCGGGAGCCTTCAATCCTACGAGCAGTACTTC.

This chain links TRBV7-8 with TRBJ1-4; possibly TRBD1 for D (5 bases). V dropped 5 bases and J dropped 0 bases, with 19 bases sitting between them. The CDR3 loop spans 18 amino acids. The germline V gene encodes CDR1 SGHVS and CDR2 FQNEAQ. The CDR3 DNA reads TGTGCCAGCAGCCTACAGCGACAGCCGGTCTCAACTAATGAAAAACTGTTTTTT. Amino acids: CASSLQRQPVSTNEKLFF.

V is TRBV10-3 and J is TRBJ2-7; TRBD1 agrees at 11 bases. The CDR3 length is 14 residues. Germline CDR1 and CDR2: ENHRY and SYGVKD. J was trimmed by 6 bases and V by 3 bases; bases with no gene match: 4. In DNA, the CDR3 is TGTGCCATCAGTGACTGGACAGGGGGCGCCGAGCAGTACTTC. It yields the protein CAISDWTGGAEQYF.

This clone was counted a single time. The CDR3 nucleotides are TGTGCCAGCAGCCAGACAGGGGCCCTTGGCTACACCTTC. It is translated as CASSQTGALGYTF. J is TRBJ1-2 and V is TRBV5-8; the match to TRBD1 covers 8 bases. Germline CDR1 reads SGHTS; CDR2 reads YDEGEE. The CDR3 runs to 13 residues. J gave up 7 bases and V 4 bases, and 6 bases lay outside the gene matches.

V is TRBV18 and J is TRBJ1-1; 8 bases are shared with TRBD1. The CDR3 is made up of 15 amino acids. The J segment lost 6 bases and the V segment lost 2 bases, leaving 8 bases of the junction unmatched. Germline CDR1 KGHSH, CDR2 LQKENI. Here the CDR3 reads CASSPLNRGWSEAFF. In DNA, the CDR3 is TGTGCCAGCTCACCATTGAACAGGGGGTGGTCTGAAGCTTTCTTT.

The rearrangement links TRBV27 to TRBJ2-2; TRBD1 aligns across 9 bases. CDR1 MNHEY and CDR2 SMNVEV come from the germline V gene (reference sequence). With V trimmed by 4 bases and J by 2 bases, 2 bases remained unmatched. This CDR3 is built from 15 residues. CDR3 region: CASSSQGANTGELFF. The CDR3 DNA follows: TGTGCCAGCAGTTCACAGGGGGCTAACACCGGGGAGCTGTTTTTT.

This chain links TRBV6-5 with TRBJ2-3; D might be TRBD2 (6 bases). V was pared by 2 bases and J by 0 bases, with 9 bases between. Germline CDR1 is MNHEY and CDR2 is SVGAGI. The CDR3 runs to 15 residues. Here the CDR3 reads CASSYGGASTDTQYF. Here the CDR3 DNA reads TGTGCCAGCAGTTACGGCGGGGCTAGCACAGATACGCAGTATTTT.

This chain's CDR3 is CASSQVEDRGHGYTF. CDR3 bases: TGTGCCAGCAGCCAAGTAGAGGACAGGGGGCATGGCTACACCTTC. The chain carries TRBV3-1 (or the pseudogene TRBV3-2) and TRBJ1-2; 11 bases are a match to TRBD1. The CDR3 is 15 amino acids. After removal of 1 base from V and 6 bases from J, the junction contained 4 bases not matched to a gene. Germline-derived CDR1 and CDR2 are LGHDT and YNNKEL (reference sequence).

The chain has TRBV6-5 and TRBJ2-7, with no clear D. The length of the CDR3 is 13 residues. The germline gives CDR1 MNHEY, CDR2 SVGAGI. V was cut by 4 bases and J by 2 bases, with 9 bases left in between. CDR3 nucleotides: TGTGCCAGCAGTTCCGGGTCTACCTACGAGCAGTACTTC. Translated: CASSSGSTYEQYF.